This T cell receptor (beta chain) appears in the sequencing data of a study of Ad26.COV2.S vaccination and SARS-CoV-2 variants. Study-wide points: Recipients of either vaccine or placebo displayed similar breadth of non-spike TCRs.

This CDR3 has 12 amino acids. The germline V and J ends were trimmed by 8 bases and 4 bases, with 9 bases remaining between them. Per the germline V gene, CDR1 is LGHDT and CDR2 is YNNKEL (reference sequence). As for treatment: some 19 received Ad26.COV2.S at low or high dose, single or two shots; about 5 received placebo; per-sample allocation not given. Samples were taken on day 63 after the first vaccine or placebo injection. Adults aged 18-55 years in Boston included the donor. About this clone: Its antigen is still unknown.

Repertoires were generated with immunoSEQ multiplex PCR, while TCRdb's copy carries only in-frame clones and drops some. The sample has hundreds of thousands of clones; roughly nine tenths are singletons. The chain joins TRBV3-1 (or the pseudogene TRBV3-2) to TRBJ2-1, with D perhaps matching TRBD2 (5 bases). The sequenced sample was peripheral blood, obtained in a trial of Ad26.COV2.S vaccine versus placebo. The origin of this receptor is a person aged 18-60 years who received the Ad26.COV2.S COVID-19 vaccine or a placebo. CDR3 amino acids: CASGGLYNEQFF. The CDR3 region has the DNA TGTGCCAGCGGTGGACTTTACAATGAGCAGTTCTTC.